This is a list of T cell receptor beta chains from one sample in a study of tumor-infiltrating lymphocytes in primary liver carcinoma. Using its own MiXCR run on the multiplex PCR reads, TCRdb lists one record per CDR3 protein. The profile shows around 330,000 distinct CDR3 sequences, about 62% of them singletons. The sample was peripheral blood. Receptor source: a man aged 35 to 55 with primary liver carcinoma and hepatitis B virus infection. The conserved cysteine and the conserved F or W are not part of the CDR3 here. Fields, in order: J gene, clone size, V gene, CDR3 protein. Clone size is given for some rows only: seen once, a few or many times, or a class if the clone is expanded.

TRBJ2-1 few TRBV5-1 ASSLPRLAGGPNEQF
TRBJ2-3 - TRBV14 TSSQGLGVRDTQY
TRBJ2-1 many TRBV6-2/TRBV6-3 ASSYLSLRSSYNEQF
TRBJ1-1 once TRBV7-9 ASIWNRGSDTGAF
TRBJ1-1 - TRBV5-1 ASAPDGNTEAF
TRBJ2-7 - TRBV30 AWTALWDKREQY
TRBJ2-5 - TRBV7-9 ASSRGQGAEETQY
- - TRBV5-5 ASSLWVGRNQPQY
TRBJ1-5 many TRBV12-3/TRBV12-4 ASSLEGWEQPQH
TRBJ2-7 - TRBV4-3 ASSHDSGTGGEQY
TRBJ1-3 - TRBV13 ASSLLGQGRNTIY
TRBJ1-1 - TRBV6-2/TRBV6-3 ASGYLLARQNTEAF
TRBJ2-6 - TRBV28 ASSRSLGGAGANVLT
TRBJ1-6 once TRBV7-6 ASSSGQKGVSNSPLH
TRBJ2-4 - TRBV7-8 ASSPLTSGLAKSIQY
TRBJ2-2 many TRBV12-3/TRBV12-4 ASSYSGVGELF
TRBJ2-7 many TRBV6-1 ASSPVGLASEQY
TRBJ2-5 - TRBV28 ASGSELTSGYQETQY
TRBJ2-2 - TRBV13 ASSLTAGRSTGELF
TRBJ1-5 medium-sized TRBV11-2 ASSPDRDTNQPQH
TRBJ2-7 many TRBV11-1 ASSLGKEQY
TRBJ2-2 - TRBV11-3 ASSFGLAGDLF
TRBJ2-7 - TRBV11-1 ASNLGWQTYEQY
TRBJ2-7 - TRBV28 ASSPLGGLPGGERY
TRBJ1-1 - TRBV6-6 TSRPEGMNTEAF
TRBJ1-2 few TRBV7-8 ASSSEGTGSYGYT
TRBJ2-7 - TRBV13 ASGRGGPYEQY
TRBJ2-7 - TRBV11-3 ASGSASNYEQY
TRBJ2-1 - TRBV10-3 AISEVRIPIQDEQF
TRBJ2-3 - TRBV4-2 ASSQEGASANTQY
TRBJ2-5 - TRBV6-5 TSSYLGGGQETQY
TRBJ2-7 - TRBV14 ASSYTTSGPYEQY
TRBJ2-5 many TRBV11-2 ASSLVGVGETQY
TRBJ2-5 many TRBV10-3 AISESPAETQY
TRBJ2-5 many TRBV4-1 ASSQLGQQETQY
TRBJ2-2 many TRBV12-3/TRBV12-4 ASSSGLAGVHGELF
TRBJ2-1 - TRBV7-3 ASSLAGVDEQF
TRBJ2-2 - TRBV4-1 ASSQGQGGTGELF
TRBJ1-1 - TRBV10-3 AIRTGLNTEAF
TRBJ2-1 few TRBV4-2 ASGQEGSYNEQF
TRBJ2-1 - TRBV4-3 ASSQDPASNGIVSYNEQF
TRBJ2-7 many TRBV4-2 ASSQGQSGRADEQY
TRBJ2-3 - TRBV5-1 ASSLTSKDTQY
TRBJ1-1 - TRBV28 ASSPLRGVRTEAF
TRBJ2-7 - TRBV4-2 ASSQVVGRDEQY
TRBJ2-2 - TRBV2 ASKSVKGGGELF
TRBJ1-1 - TRBV6-1 ASSEMTVSDAF
TRBJ2-5 - TRBV5-1 ASSPGQVEPETQY
TRBJ2-1 - TRBV29-1 SVEGRTSGRVDEQF
TRBJ1-5 once TRBV4-3 ASSQGLSHAPPQH
TRBJ2-7 few TRBV12-3/TRBV12-4 ASSLGLDVYEQY
TRBJ2-1 - TRBV11-2 ASSLSRMGVGNEQF
TRBJ2-3 - TRBV5-1 ASSSPATVTQY
TRBJ2-1 - TRBV5-1 ASSPRTGVETQF
TRBJ2-1 many TRBV5-1 ASSLVASGSYNEQF